The 16 T cell receptor beta chains listed next were all sequenced from one sample in a study of shared clonotypes between healthy human individuals. Clones were read by immunoSEQ multiplex PCR, and TCRdb kept only the in-frame ones, dropping some. The sample contains approximately 980,000 clones, 76% of which appear only once. The source material was memory CD4+ T cells sorted from blood. Sample subset: CD45RA-negative fraction. These receptors originate from a man in his late teens or twenties in good health.

This chain uses TRBV5-6 with TRBJ2-3; D remains unclear. Trimming took off 0 bases at V and 0 bases at J, with 11 bases between the two ends. CDR1 is SGHDT and CDR2 is YYEEEE in the germline V gene. The CDR3 sequence is 16 residues long. CDR3 sequence (DNA): TGTGCCAGCAGCTTGGGACTTCGGGCTAGCACAGATACGCAGTATTTT. Translated: CASSLGLRASTDTQYF.

CDR3 in DNA: TGCGCCAGCAGCTTGGCCGCCGGGAGCCCTGGGGCCAACGTCCTGACTTTC. Translating it yields CASSLAAGSPGANVLTF. The chain carries TRBV5-1 and TRBJ2-6; tentative D call: TRBD2 (6 bases). The CDR3 runs 17 residues. Germline loops: CDR1 SGHRS, CDR2 YFSETQ. V shed 0 bases and J shed 2 bases, with 12 bases lying between them.

This clone was detected only a few times. The J gene is TRBJ2-3, the V gene TRBV9; D gene uncertain. CDR1 SGDLS and CDR2 YYNGEE come from the germline V gene. V gave up 1 base and J gave up 1 base, with 10 bases separating them. This CDR3 has 15 amino acids. CDR3 sequence: CASSVRVEGTDTQYF. Here the CDR3 DNA reads TGTGCCAGCAGCGTAAGGGTGGAAGGCACAGATACGCAGTATTTT.

The genes are TRBV14 and TRBJ1-6; D unresolved. CDR1 and CDR2 from the germline V gene are SGHDN and FVKESK. The CDR3 has 15 amino acids. V dropped 4 bases and J dropped 4 bases, with 11 bases sitting between them. The CDR3 region has the DNA TGTGCCAGCAGCCCAACATCTAATTATAATTCACCCCTCCACTTT. Its protein product is CASSPTSNYNSPLHF.

Notes on this clone: This specimen includes other DNA sequences encoding the same CDR3. V gene TRBV18 combines with J gene TRBJ2-2, with 9 positions matching TRBD2. CDR3 length: 15 residues. The germline V gene has CDR1 KGHSH and CDR2 LQKENI. Trimming at V came to 3 bases and at J to 5 bases, leaving 4 bases not matched to a gene. This chain's CDR3 is CASSPGLAGTGELFF. The DNA for the CDR3 is TGTGCCAGCTCACCGGGACTAGCAGGGACCGGGGAGCTGTTTTTT.

The chain joins TRBV6-6 to TRBJ2-7; the D call may be TRBD1 or TRBD2 (6 bases each). The CDR3 has 14 residues. The germline CDR1 and CDR2 sequences are MNHNY and SVGAGI (reference sequence). V dropped 5 bases and J dropped 4 bases, with 15 bases sitting between them. CDR3 region: CASSRGRREYEQYF. CDR3 coding DNA: TGTGCCAGCAGTCGGGGGCGTCGAGAATACGAGCAGTACTTC.

The chain carries TRBV7-9 and TRBJ1-4; a possible D gene is TRBD1 (5 bases). Germline CDR1 is SEHNR and CDR2 is FQNEAQ (reference sequence). V was clipped by 4 bases and J by 3 bases, with 15 bases between them. The CDR3 extends over 16 amino acids. CDR3 DNA sequence: TGTGCCAGCAGCTCCCCTCTTCCAGGGTCTAATGAAAAACTGTTTTTT. Translating gives CASSSPLPGSNEKLFF.

This clone was recorded once. The chain recombines TRBV29-1 with TRBJ2-1, with TRBD2 matching over 7 bases. V lost 6 bases and J lost 12; bases outside the gene matches: 8. The CDR3 covers 11 residues. CDR1 is SQVTM, CDR2 ANQGSEA, per germline. The CDR3 nucleotides read TGCAGCGTCGAGAGCGGGATGGGGCAGTTCTTC. This translates into CSVESGMGQFF.

The chain couples TRBV28 to TRBJ1-1; D may be TRBD1 (6 bases). V lost 3 bases, J lost 4 bases, and 9 bases lay in between. CDR1 MDHEN and CDR2 SYDVKM come from the germline V gene. The length of the CDR3 is 13 residues. The CDR3 here is CASSFPGATEAFF. CDR3 DNA: TGTGCCAGCAGTTTCCCAGGGGCCACTGAAGCTTTCTTT.

The CDR3 sequence: CASSKTSGNTGELFF. The CDR3 DNA follows: TGTGCCAGCAGTAAAACTAGCGGGAACACCGGGGAGCTGTTTTTT. V usage is TRBV6-6 and J usage is TRBJ2-2; 8 bases are a match to TRBD2. Per germline, CDR1 MNHNY and CDR2 SVGAGI (reference sequence). The trim removed 5 bases at V and 1 base at J, leaving 3 bases unmatched. CDR3 length: 15 amino acids.

The rearrangement links TRBV11-2 to TRBJ1-2; no firm D call. Trimming removed 2 bases at V and 8 bases at J, with 15 bases between. This CDR3 spans 14 amino acids. The germline gives CDR1 SGHAT, CDR2 FQNNGV. CDR3 region: CASSLQVGGGGYTF. CDR3 in DNA: TGTGCCAGCAGCTTACAGGTGGGAGGAGGCGGCTACACCTTC.

V and J are TRBV6-1 and TRBJ1-1; D possibly corresponds to TRBD1 (5 bases). Germline V gene lookup returns CDR1 MNHNS and CDR2 SASEGT. Trimming removed 5 bases from V and 7 bases from J, with 14 bases in between. The CDR3 sequence is 13 residues long. CDR3: CASSQVQRGEAFF. DNA for the CDR3: TGTGCCAGCAGTCAGGTCCAGAGGGGTGAAGCTTTCTTT.

The chain joins TRBV2 to TRBJ2-7; possible D gene TRBD1, 6 bases. CDR1 SNHLY and CDR2 FYNNEI come from the germline V gene. V lost 8 bases and J 3 bases, leaving 11 bases between the germline ends. This CDR3 has 12 residues. CDR3 nucleotides: TGTGCCAGCCGGGACATAGGCTACGAGCAGTACTTC. Its protein is CASRDIGYEQYF.

This rearrangement joins TRBV5-1 to TRBJ1-5; the D is unclear. The CDR3 is 17 amino acids. Germline values: CDR1 SGHRS, CDR2 YFSETQ. Between the trimmed V and J ends, which lost 4 bases and 1 base, there was a span of 18 bases. The CDR3 loop reads CASSPFPVGRSNQPQHF. The DNA of the CDR3 is TGCGCCAGCAGCCCCTTCCCGGTTGGTCGGAGCAATCAGCCCCAGCATTTT. Full variable domain (missing parts from reference TRBV5-1 and TRBJ1-5): KAGVTQTPRYLIKTRGQQVTLSCSPISGHRSVSWYQQTPGQGLQFLFEYFSETQRNKGNFPGRFSGRQFSNSRSEMNVSTLELGDSALYLCASSPFPVGRSNQPQHFGDGTRLSIL.

The J gene is TRBJ1-2, the V gene TRBV7-2; D gene uncertain. V gave up 7 bases and J gave up 0 bases, with 9 bases separating them. The CDR3 consists of 13 residues. Germline CDR1 and CDR2: SGHTA and FQGNSA. The CDR3 loop reads CASTARSNYGYTF. CDR3 in DNA: TGTGCCAGCACCGCCAGGTCTAACTATGGCTACACCTTC.

Here the CDR3 reads CASRGTHTYEQYF. In nucleotides, the CDR3 is TGTGCCAGCCGCGGGACTCACACCTACGAGCAGTACTTC. The chain joins TRBV5-6 to TRBJ2-7, with D possibly matching TRBD2 (6 bases). The germline V gene has CDR1 SGHDT and CDR2 YYEEEE. The CDR3 spans 13 residues. The V and J ends lost 7 bases and 2 bases respectively, with 13 bases between them.